One sample yielded the 25 T cell receptor beta chains listed below, sequenced in a study of blood T cells in healthy people across ages. A sample-barcoded 5' primer and a J-beta primer mix were used in a second PCR of roughly 7 to 12 cycles. Via MiXCR, TCRdb re-called the 5' RACE reads, giving one row per CDR3 protein. The sample holds 700,000 to 1,000,000 distinct CDR3 sequences, about 42% seen once. The sample taken for sequencing was blood. Receptors originate from a man aged 55-75 years in good health.

The chain uses TRBV12-3 or TRBV12-4 and TRBJ2-3; D possibly corresponds to TRBD2 (6 bases). The CDR3 is 14 amino acids. V lost 6 bases and J lost 6, with 16 bases in between. The CDR3, as DNA: TGTGCCAGCAGCCCTCTAGCGCCGGAGGATACGCAGTATTTT. Encoded protein: CASSPLAPEDTQYF.

The table lists this clonotype with a few counts. The V gene is TRBV28, the J gene TRBJ1-5, with 9 nucleotides matching TRBD1. The CDR3 is 18 residues long. V shed 7 bases and J 1 base; nucleotides not matched to a gene: 14. CDR1 MDHEN and CDR2 SYDVKM come from the germline V gene. The CDR3 reads CASNSPGQGIASNQPQHF. DNA of the CDR3: TGTGCCAGCAACAGTCCGGGACAGGGTATCGCCAGCAATCAGCCCCAGCATTTT.

This clonotype was seen only a few times. The CDR3 DNA reads as TGTGCCAGCAGCTGGGGGCGGGACAGGGTCCACGAGCAGTACTTC. This translates into CASSWGRDRVHEQYF. This chain joins TRBV7-9 and TRBJ2-7; 9 bases align to TRBD1. V lost 4 bases to trimming and J lost 5 bases; unmatched junction nucleotides: 9. The CDR3 has 15 residues. The germline V gene encodes CDR1 SEHNR and CDR2 FQNEAQ (reference sequence). The full variable domain, its missing parts supplied by reference TRBV7-9 and TRBJ2-7, is DTGVSQNPRHKITKRGQNVTFRCDPISEHNRLYWYRQTLGQGPEFLTYFQNEAQLEKSRLLSDRFSAERPKGSFSTLEIQRTEQGDSAMYLCASSWGRDRVHEQYFGPGTRLTVT.

The gene calls are TRBV21-1 and TRBJ1-3; the table assigns TRBD1, which was not confirmed against the DNA. TRBV21-1 is a recognized pseudogene. The CDR3 runs 14 residues. CDR3: CASSLPGQGKGRYF. Here the CDR3 DNA reads TGTGCCAGCAGCCTACCGGGACAGGGGAAGGGGAGATATTTT.

As concerns this clonotype: One end of the junction is discordant with germline, which a read error may explain. This chain connects TRBV12-3 or TRBV12-4 to TRBJ2-5; D perhaps matches TRBD2 (6 bases). This CDR3 has 13 residues. The DNA of the CDR3 is TGTGCCGGCAGTTTATCGGGACTTAGGGAGCAGTACTTC. It encodes CAGSLSGLREQYF.

This clonotype was counted only a few times. This chain's CDR3 is CSAREGSLSKETQYF. The CDR3, as DNA: TGCAGTGCTAGAGAGGGCAGTCTCTCAAAAGAGACCCAGTACTTC. The chain couples TRBV20-1 to TRBJ2-5; D is unresolved. The V gene lost 0 bases and the J gene lost 3 bases, with 14 bases spanning the gap. Germline CDR1 DFQATT, CDR2 SNEGSKA (reference sequence). This CDR3 has 15 amino acids.

This clonotype was counted many times. The chain combines TRBV20-1 with TRBJ2-1; TRBD2 agrees at 10 bases. V lost 6 bases, J lost 6 bases, and 8 bases stayed unmatched. Germline V gives CDR1 DFQATT, CDR2 SNEGSKA (reference sequence). The CDR3 is made up of 14 amino acids. CDR3 sequence (DNA): TGCAGTGCCAGCCGACTAGCGGGCTCCAATGAGCAGTTCTTC. Amino acid sequence: CSASRLAGSNEQFF.

This clonotype was counted ten times or more. The chain combines TRBV29-1 with TRBJ2-3; D perhaps matches TRBD1 (5 bases). CDR3 length equals 15 residues. V shed 2 bases and J shed 6 bases, with 18 bases lying between them. The germline V gene encodes CDR1 SQVTM and CDR2 ANQGSEA. CDR3 sequence: CSVEKWQGSIDTQYF. The CDR3 coding sequence is TGCAGCGTTGAAAAGTGGCAGGGAAGTATCGATACGCAGTATTTT.

This clonotype appeared a few times. This rearrangement joins TRBV4-1 to TRBJ2-5; 9 positions agree with TRBD2. With V trimmed by 2 bases and J by 1 base, 11 bases remained unmatched. From germline, CDR1 is MGHRA and CDR2 YSYEKL. The CDR3 loop spans 18 amino acids. The CDR3 bases are TGCGCCAGCAGCCAATTTCTTTGGGGCGGGGGGGCCCAAGAGACCCAGTACTTC. Its translation: CASSQFLWGGGAQETQYF.

The chain links TRBV6-1 to TRBJ2-3; 8 nucleotides align to TRBD2. The CDR3 is made up of 17 amino acids. V shed 5 bases and J 0 bases; nucleotides not matched to a gene: 10. Germline lookup yields CDR1 MNHNS and CDR2 SASEGT. The CDR3 region has the DNA TGTGCCAGCAGTCCTCAGCCAGCGGGGGCCAGCACAGATACGCAGTATTTT. Its translation: CASSPQPAGASTDTQYF.

This clonotype was observed a handful of times. The J gene is TRBJ2-3, the V gene TRBV29-1; D uncertain. Germline CDR1 reads SQVTM; CDR2 reads ANQGSEA. The CDR3 sequence is 13 residues long. The germline V and J ends were trimmed by 3 bases and 0 bases, with 7 bases remaining between them. For the CDR3, the DNA is TGCAGCGTTGACGGTACTAGCACAGATACGCAGTATTTT. Its protein product is CSVDGTSTDTQYF.

The chain carries TRBV20-1 and TRBJ2-3, with 9 bases that match TRBD2. The CDR3 loop spans 16 amino acids. Germline assignment: CDR1 DFQATT and CDR2 SNEGSKA (reference sequence). The junction had 9 bases not matched to a gene; V was cut back by 3 bases and J by 2 bases. CDR3 sequence reads: CSARFSAGGTTDTQYF. The CDR3 bases are TGCAGTGCTAGGTTCTCAGCGGGAGGCACCACAGATACGCAGTATTTT.

Concerning this clonotype itself: A much larger clone lies one base from this, so it may be a read error. This chain connects TRBV10-3 to TRBJ2-1; a possible D gene is TRBD1 (6 bases). The ends were cut back, 6 bases at V and 4 bases at J, with 16 bases in the middle. CDR1 is ENHRY and CDR2 is SYGVKD in the germline V gene. This CDR3 contains 15 residues. The CDR3 loop reads CAIRGGVGTYNEQFF. DNA of the CDR3: TGTGCCATCAGAGGAGGAGTGGGGACATACAATGAGCAGTTCTTC.

This clonotype has only a few counts. V and J are TRBV9 and TRBJ2-3; D gene uncertain. This CDR3 comprises 14 residues. Per the germline V gene, CDR1 is SGDLS and CDR2 is YYNGEE. Trimming cost V 3 bases and J 6 bases, with 14 bases left between them. This CDR3 reads CASSETAGTDTQYF. In nucleotides, the CDR3 is TGTGCCAGCAGCGAAACCGCAGGTACCGATACGCAGTATTTT.

This chain links TRBV9 with TRBJ2-1, with 9 bases fitting TRBD1. The CDR3 has 13 amino acids. Per the germline V gene, CDR1 is SGDLS and CDR2 is YYNGEE. V gave up 2 bases and J gave up 8 bases; unmatched junction bases: 2. CDR3 coding DNA: TGTGCCAGCAGCGTGGGGACAGGGTATGAGCAGTTCTTC. This gives the protein CASSVGTGYEQFF.

In this sample, this clonotype turned up a few times. The chain recombines TRBV11-2 with TRBJ2-7, with 9 nucleotides matching TRBD2. Germline V gene lookup returns CDR1 SGHAT and CDR2 FQNNGV. This CDR3 contains 16 residues. Trimming cost V 0 bases and J 8 bases; bases outside gene matches: 11. CDR3 residues: CASSLDQRGDPTQQYF. In nucleotides, the CDR3 is TGTGCCAGCAGCTTAGACCAGCGGGGGGACCCTACGCAGCAGTACTTC.

This clonotype was counted only a few times. The J gene is TRBJ2-1, the V gene TRBV7-2; no clear D. Trimming removed 7 bases from V and 3 bases from J, with 13 bases in between. The CDR3 is made up of 14 amino acids. Germline V gives CDR1 SGHTA, CDR2 FQGNSA. CDR3 in amino acids: CASNPRNNYNEQFF. CDR3 nucleotide sequence: TGTGCCAGCAACCCACGGAACAACTACAATGAGCAGTTCTTC.

This clonotype was recorded at least ten times. CDR3 region: CASSESGGQETQYF. In DNA, the CDR3 is TGTGCCAGCAGTGAATCTGGGGGACAAGAGACCCAGTACTTC. The chain is built from TRBV25-1 and TRBJ2-5; D tentatively fits TRBD1 or TRBD2 (5 bases each). This CDR3 is built from 14 residues. V was cut by 1 base and J by 2 bases, with 8 bases left in between. Germline V gives CDR1 MGHDK, CDR2 SYGVNS.

The chain employs TRBV5-4 and TRBJ2-3, with D tentatively TRBD2 (5 bases). V shed 0 bases and J shed 0 bases, with 11 bases lying between them. CDR3 size: 16 residues. The germline V gene encodes CDR1 SGHNT and CDR2 YYREEE (reference sequence). CDR3 residues: CASSLEADPSTDTQYF. In DNA, the CDR3 is TGTGCCAGCAGCTTGGAAGCGGACCCTAGCACAGATACGCAGTATTTT.

V is TRBV19 and J is TRBJ1-5; possibly TRBD1 for D (5 bases). The CDR3 has 16 residues. Germline V gene sequence: CDR1 LNHDA, CDR2 SQIVND (reference sequence). Trimming stripped 3 bases from V and 1 base from J, with 13 bases between. The CDR3 DNA is TGTGCCAGTAGTATTAGGGGCGGACGAAGCAATCAGCCCCAGCATTTT. This sequence encodes CASSIRGGRSNQPQHF.

This clonotype came up a few times. The rearrangement uses TRBV13 and TRBJ2-7; 8 bases fit TRBD1. Germline V gene data show CDR1 as PRHDT and CDR2 as FYEKMQ (reference sequence). The CDR3 spans 16 residues. V lost 4 bases to trimming and J lost 1 base; unmatched junction nucleotides: 9. In nucleotides, the CDR3 is TGTGCCAGCAGCTCGGACCGACAGGGGAGGTCCTACGAGCAGTACTTC. Translation: CASSSDRQGRSYEQYF.

This clonotype was observed at least ten times. The J gene is TRBJ2-5, the V gene TRBV7-2; no definite D call. The V gene's germline CDR1 is SGHTA and CDR2 FQGNSA. V dropped 5 bases and J dropped 7 bases, with 8 bases sitting between them. The CDR3 is 11 residues long. As DNA, the CDR3 is TGTGCCAGCAGCCGTACGGGGACCCAGTACTTC. This codes for CASSRTGTQYF.

For the CDR3, the DNA is TGTGCCAGCAGCTCGAACAGGGGGATGGAGACCCAGTACTTC. This translates into CASSSNRGMETQYF. The rearrangement uses TRBV7-2 and TRBJ2-7; the match to TRBD1 covers 8 bases. The J call is in doubt because the DNA end fits TRBJ2-5 better. The germline CDR1 and CDR2 sequences are SGHTA and FQGNSA. CDR3 length equals 14 residues.

This clonotype was detected many times. The chain joins TRBV20-1 to TRBJ1-5; D gene ambiguous. This CDR3 contains 12 residues. Germline V gene data show CDR1 as DFQATT and CDR2 as SNEGSKA (reference sequence). Trimming stripped 5 bases from V and 7 bases from J, with 12 bases between. CDR3 nucleotides: TGCAGTGCTGGGGAGGGCAGACAGCCCCAGCATTTT. Translated: CSAGEGRQPQHF.

This clonotype has ten or more counts. The chain links TRBV11-2 to TRBJ2-7; D is possibly TRBD1 (6 bases). Germline V CDR1 and CDR2: SGHAT, FQNNGV. Between the trimmed V and J ends, which lost 1 base and 3 bases, there was a span of 10 bases. The CDR3 length is 14 residues. The CDR3 is CASSLGGGFYEQYF. CDR3 nucleotide sequence: TGTGCCAGCAGCTTAGGAGGGGGATTCTACGAGCAGTACTTC.